The 28 T cell receptor beta chains given below trace back to one sample, sequenced in a study of T cell responses to AZD1222 COVID-19 vaccine. Data came from immunoSEQ multiplex PCR; TCRdb stores just in-frame clones and leaves some out. The table records 100,000 to 110,000 clones, 88% of them present only once. Sample: peripheral blood, taken on day 0 of AZD1222 vaccination. The receptors were gathered from an adult in good health.

The J gene is TRBJ2-5, the V gene TRBV5-1, with D perhaps matching TRBD1 or TRBD2 (5 bases each). V was cut by 4 bases and J by 4 bases, with 17 bases left in between. Germline V gene data show CDR1 as SGHRS and CDR2 as YFSETQ. The CDR3 runs 15 residues. The CDR3 protein is CASSPRGARAETQYF. The CDR3 coding sequence is TGCGCCAGCAGCCCGAGGGGCGCGAGGGCAGAGACCCAGTACTTC.

DNA for the CDR3: TGTGCCAGTAGTGGGGGGGAGACCCAGTACTTC. Translated, it gives CASSGGETQYF. V gene TRBV19 combines with J gene TRBJ2-5; D possibly corresponds to TRBD2 (6 bases). V was shortened by 5 bases and J by 5 bases, with 6 bases between the two germline ends. CDR3 size: 11 residues. CDR1 LNHDA and CDR2 SQIVND come from the germline V gene (reference sequence). Supplemented by reference TRBV19 and TRBJ2-5, the full variable domain reads DGGITQSPKYLFRKEGQNVTLSCEQNLNHDAMYWYRQDPGQGLRLIYYSQIVNDFQKGDIAEGYSVSREKKESFPLTVTSAQKNPTAFYLCASSGGETQYFGPGTRLLVL.

This clone was seen just once. The chain combines TRBV2 with TRBJ1-1; D not certain. CDR1 and CDR2 (germline): SNHLY, FYNNEI. Deletions cut 6 bases from V and 1 base from J, with 12 bases between. The length of the CDR3 is 14 residues. The chain's CDR3 is CASRVLLGNTEAFF. The DNA for the CDR3 is TGTGCCAGCAGGGTTTTACTTGGGAACACTGAAGCTTTCTTT. Supplemented by reference TRBV2 and TRBJ1-1, the full variable domain reads EPEVTQTPSHQVTQMGQEVILRCVPISNHLYFYWYRQILGQKVEFLVSFYNNEISEKSEIFDDQFSVERPDGSNFTLKIRSTKLEDSAMYFCASRVLLGNTEAFFGQGTRLTVV.

The V call is TRBV19, the J call TRBJ2-7; 8 bases are shared with TRBD2. The germline CDR1 and CDR2 sequences are LNHDA and SQIVND (reference sequence). The CDR3 spans 16 residues. The V gene end was trimmed by 1 base and the J gene end by 5 bases; junction bases not matched to a gene: 10. The DNA of the CDR3 is TGTGCCAGTAGTATAGGGACCAGCGGGAGTGTTCACGAGCAGTACTTC. As protein: CASSIGTSGSVHEQYF.

The chain recombines TRBV12-3 or TRBV12-4 with TRBJ1-4; 7 bases match TRBD1. This CDR3 is 12 amino acids long. The V and J ends lost 5 bases and 12 bases, in that order; junction bases with no gene match: 6. CDR3 nucleotide sequence: TGTGCCAGCAGTCCCTACAGGGGAGAACTGTTTTTT. Translating gives CASSPYRGELFF.

The chain is built from TRBV6-5 and TRBJ2-5, with 8 bases matching TRBD1. Looked up from germline, CDR1 is MNHEY and CDR2 is SVGAGI. After removal of 6 bases from V and 3 bases from J, the junction contained 9 bases not matched to a gene. The CDR3 runs 15 residues. CDR3 region: CASRPGGAPKETQYF. In nucleotides, the CDR3 is TGTGCCAGCAGACCAGGGGGCGCGCCAAAAGAGACCCAGTACTTC.

V and J are TRBV2 and TRBJ2-2, with 8 bases that match TRBD1. Losses at the gene ends were 4 bases for V and 4 bases for J; bases not matched to a gene: 2. This CDR3 spans 14 amino acids. Per germline, CDR1 SNHLY and CDR2 FYNNEI. As DNA, the CDR3 is TGTGCCAGCAGTGGACAGGGGAGCACCGGGGAGCTGTTTTTT. This codes for CASSGQGSTGELFF.

The chain is built from TRBV27 and TRBJ1-5; 8 nucleotides match TRBD1. Germline trimming cut 5 bases from V and 15 bases from J; bases unmatched to any gene: 18. The CDR3 runs 15 residues. Germline V gene sequence: CDR1 MNHEY, CDR2 SMNVEV (reference sequence). The CDR3 loop is CASSGLDREPDQLHF. CDR3 DNA sequence: TGTGCCAGCAGTGGACTGGACAGGGAGCCTGACCAGTTGCATTTT.

J is TRBJ2-3 and V is TRBV7-6; D possibly uses TRBD1 or TRBD2 (5 bases each). With 4 bases removed from V and 3 bases from J, the gap between germline ends came to 14 bases. From germline, CDR1 is SGHVS and CDR2 FNYEAQ. The CDR3 extends over 15 amino acids. CDR3 protein: CASSSLGERTDTQYF. CDR3 bases: TGTGCCAGCAGCTCACTAGGGGAGAGGACAGATACGCAGTATTTT.

This chain links TRBV5-6 with TRBJ1-2; D gene ambiguous. V lost 4 bases, J lost 4 bases, and 8 bases lay in between. This CDR3 is 12 amino acids long. Germline V gene lookup returns CDR1 SGHDT and CDR2 YYEEEE. The CDR3 sequence: CASSKRSYGYTF. The CDR3, as DNA: TGTGCCAGCAGCAAGAGAAGCTATGGCTACACCTTC.

V gene TRBV19 combines with J gene TRBJ2-3; D is perhaps TRBD1 (5 bases). CDR3 length: 18 residues. Trimming removed 3 bases at V and 0 bases at J, with 19 bases between. Germline CDR1 and CDR2: LNHDA and SQIVND (reference sequence). Here the CDR3 DNA reads TGTGCCAGTAGTATTTCAGTTGGTGGACACCCTAGCACAGATACGCAGTATTTT. This sequence encodes CASSISVGGHPSTDTQYF.

The V and J genes are TRBV5-1 and TRBJ2-1; D perhaps matches TRBD2 (5 bases). Germline CDR1 and CDR2: SGHRS and YFSETQ. The CDR3 runs 16 residues. Trimming removed 3 bases from V and 0 bases from J, with 13 bases in between. The CDR3 is CASSSPRGFSYNEQFF. The CDR3 DNA sequence: TGCGCCAGCAGCTCCCCTCGCGGGTTCTCCTACAATGAGCAGTTCTTC.

V gene TRBV4-2 combines with J gene TRBJ2-1; the D gene could be TRBD1 or TRBD2 (5 bases each). CDR3 size: 14 residues. V dropped 2 bases and J dropped 6 bases, with 11 bases sitting between them. Germline CDR1 LGHNA, CDR2 YNFKEQ. DNA for the CDR3: TGTGCCAGCAGCCAATCGACCGGGACCAATGAGCAGTTCTTC. Translated: CASSQSTGTNEQFF.

This chain joins TRBV11-2 and TRBJ2-5; TRBD2 might be the D (6 bases). The CDR3 sequence is 15 residues long. CDR1 is SGHAT and CDR2 is FQNNGV in the germline V gene. The V end was cut by 4 bases, the J end by 3 bases, with 15 bases between. For the CDR3, the DNA is TGTGCCAGCAGCTACAGCGGGTCTTTAGAAGAGACCCAGTACTTC. Translation: CASSYSGSLEETQYF.

The CDR3 sequence is CACQREENEQYF. The CDR3 DNA sequence: TGTGCCTGCCAGCGGGAAGAGAACGAGCAGTACTTC. This chain connects TRBV28 to TRBJ2-7, with 7 bases aligning to TRBD2. CDR1 and CDR2 from the germline V gene are MDHEN and SYDVKM. V shed 11 bases and J 5 bases; nucleotides not matched to a gene: 9. The CDR3 sequence is 12 residues long.

The chain recombines TRBV28 with TRBJ1-6, with no clear D. The V gene lost 6 bases and the J gene lost 6 bases, with 18 bases spanning the gap. This CDR3 contains 16 residues. CDR1 and CDR2 from the germline V gene are MDHEN and SYDVKM. CDR3 loop: CASSLGGVGSNSPLHF. Written as DNA, the CDR3 is TGTGCCAGCAGCCTGGGTGGAGTTGGCAGTAATTCACCCCTCCACTTT. Full variable domain (rest looked up from reference TRBV28 and TRBJ1-6): DVKVTQSSRYLVKRTGEKVFLECVQDMDHENMFWYRQDPGLGLRLIYFSYDVKMKEKGDIPEGYSVSREKKERFSLILESASTNQTSMYLCASSLGGVGSNSPLHFGNGTRLTVT.

The J gene is TRBJ2-3, the V gene TRBV6-6; D is uncertain. Germline loops: CDR1 MNHNY, CDR2 SVGAGI (reference sequence). The V end lost 1 base, the J end lost 5 bases, and 7 bases lay between the germline ends. This CDR3 is built from 13 residues. CDR3 DNA: TGTGCCAGCAGTTACTACAGTGAAGATACGCAGTATTTT. Residues: CASSYYSEDTQYF.

This chain links TRBV11-3 with TRBJ2-3, with 8 bases aligning to TRBD2. With V trimmed by 1 base and J by 4 bases, 16 bases remained unmatched. From germline, CDR1 is SGHNT and CDR2 YENEEA. The CDR3 runs to 19 residues. This CDR3 reads CASSLGADFERESADTQYF. CDR3 DNA sequence: TGTGCCAGCAGCTTAGGAGCGGATTTTGAGCGGGAGTCCGCAGATACGCAGTATTTT. Based on the CDR3 plus reference TRBV11-3 and TRBJ2-3, the full variable domain is EAGVVQSPRYKIIEKKQPVAFWCNPISGHNTLYWYLQNLGQGPELLIRYENEEAVDDSQLPKDRFSAERLKGVDSTLKIQPAELGDSAVYLCASSLGADFERESADTQYFGPGTRLTVL.

The chain joins TRBV5-6 to TRBJ2-7; the D gene could be TRBD1 or TRBD2 (5 bases each). Germline values: CDR1 SGHDT, CDR2 YYEEEE. Trimming took 6 bases from V and 2 from J, leaving 15 bases between them. CDR3 length equals 14 residues. The DNA for the CDR3 is TGTGCCAGCACCCCACAGAGGGGCGCCTACGAGCAGTACTTC. Translation: CASTPQRGAYEQYF.

The chain joins TRBV2 to TRBJ2-1, with 10 positions matching TRBD2. Germline CDR1 is SNHLY and CDR2 is FYNNEI. CDR3 size: 18 residues. The J segment lost 1 base and the V segment lost 3 bases, leaving 9 bases of the junction unmatched. The CDR3 DNA sequence: TGTGCCAGCAGTGAGCCTAGGACTAGCGGCAGATCCTACAATGAGCAGTTCTTC. Translation gives CASSEPRTSGRSYNEQFF. The complete variable domain, with remaining parts taken from reference TRBV2 and TRBJ2-1, reads EPEVTQTPSHQVTQMGQEVILRCVPISNHLYFYWYRQILGQKVEFLVSFYNNEISEKSEIFDDQFSVERPDGSNFTLKIRSTKLEDSAMYFCASSEPRTSGRSYNEQFFGPGTRLTVL.

CDR3 nucleotides: TGTGCCAGCAGTCGAAGACAGGGAATAAACACTGAAGCTTTCTTT. Residues: CASSRRQGINTEAFF. The rearrangement uses TRBV7-2 and TRBJ1-1; 7 bases fit TRBD1. With V trimmed by 6 bases and J by 2 bases, 9 bases remained unmatched. The V gene's germline CDR1 is SGHTA and CDR2 FQGNSA. The CDR3 length is 15 residues.

CDR3 region: CASTLGGVGLSYNSPLHF. CDR3 sequence (DNA): TGTGCCAGCACCCTGGGGGGTGTTGGCCTCTCCTATAATTCACCCCTCCACTTT. This chain links TRBV28 with TRBJ1-6; maybe TRBD1 (5 bases). V shed 7 bases and J shed 0 bases, with 19 bases lying between them. The CDR3 is 18 amino acids. Germline V gives CDR1 MDHEN, CDR2 SYDVKM. Variable domain in full (rest from reference TRBV28 and TRBJ1-6): DVKVTQSSRYLVKRTGEKVFLECVQDMDHENMFWYRQDPGLGLRLIYFSYDVKMKEKGDIPEGYSVSREKKERFSLILESASTNQTSMYLCASTLGGVGLSYNSPLHFGNGTRLTVT.

This clone has a count of ten or more. The V gene is TRBV5-1, the J gene TRBJ1-5; D not resolved. The CDR3 has 13 amino acids. V lost 2 bases to trimming and J lost 7 bases, with 10 bases between them. Germline V gene data show CDR1 as SGHRS and CDR2 as YFSETQ. CDR3 nucleotides: TGCGCCAGCAGCTTCTCCTTTGGGCAGCCCCAGCATTTT. Its translation: CASSFSFGQPQHF.

The rearrangement joins TRBV6-2 or TRBV6-3 to TRBJ1-5, with 7 bases lining up with TRBD1. The CDR3 contains 16 residues. Germline CDR1 is MNHEY and CDR2 is SVGEGT. J was trimmed by 1 base and V by 5 bases; bases with no gene match: 8. The CDR3 loop is CASSPDAGGSNQPQHF. In nucleotides, the CDR3 is TGTGCCAGCAGTCCCGACGCAGGGGGGAGCAATCAGCCCCAGCATTTT.

This clone was recorded once. V usage is TRBV27 and J usage is TRBJ1-5; possibly TRBD1 for D (6 bases). Trimming took 4 bases from V and 6 from J, leaving 16 bases between them. Per the germline V gene, CDR1 is MNHEY and CDR2 is SMNVEV (reference sequence). CDR3 size: 15 residues. CDR3 sequence (DNA): TGTGCCAGCAGTTCAGCCCCCAGGGGCAGTCAGCCCCAGCATTTT. This sequence encodes CASSSAPRGSQPQHF.

The rearrangement uses TRBV4-2 and TRBJ2-1; D is perhaps TRBD1 or TRBD2 (5 bases each). Germline V gene lookup returns CDR1 LGHNA and CDR2 YNFKEQ. V gave up 6 bases and J gave up 5 bases, with 20 bases separating them. The CDR3 is made up of 16 amino acids. The CDR3 bases are TGTGCCAGCAGTGAGGGGAGTAGGACGGCCGACAATGAGCAGTTCTTC. This sequence encodes CASSEGSRTADNEQFF.

The chain joins TRBV7-9 to TRBJ1-3; D is uncertain. Trimming removed 1 base from V and 0 bases from J, with 16 bases in between. The CDR3 length is 18 residues. In germline, CDR1 is SEHNR, CDR2 FQNEAQ (reference sequence). CDR3 bases: TGTGCCAGCAGCTTAGACCCATTTCAGCAGAGCTCTGGAAACACCATATATTTT. Amino acids: CASSLDPFQQSSGNTIYF.

The genes are TRBV7-9 and TRBJ2-2; D ambiguous. This CDR3 is 14 amino acids long. Trimming stripped 4 bases from V and 1 base from J, with 7 bases between. Germline V gene lookup returns CDR1 SEHNR and CDR2 FQNEAQ (reference sequence). CDR3 nucleotide sequence: TGTGCCAGCAGCTCCCAACGGAACACCGGGGAGCTGTTTTTT. Translated: CASSSQRNTGELFF.